The 26 T cell receptor beta chains listed next were all sequenced from one sample in a study of OX40 agonist ivuxolimab in advanced cancers. The data were produced by immunoSEQ multiplex PCR, yet TCRdb's version contains in-frame clones alone and is incomplete. The table records more than 45,000 clones, roughly nine tenths of them present only once. The sample was CD4+ or CD8+ T cells sorted from blood, taken in a trial of the OX40 agonist ivuxolimab. These receptors all come from an adult with an advanced solid tumor such as melanoma, head and neck, liver or kidney cancer.

The chain has TRBV4-3 and TRBJ2-1; 8 positions agree with TRBD2. J was trimmed by 3 bases and V by 3 bases; bases with no gene match: 25. Germline CDR1 reads LGHNA; CDR2 reads YSLEER. This CDR3 is built from 22 residues. The CDR3 spells CASSQAENPFETGGTFYNEQFF. Here the CDR3 DNA reads TGCGCCAGCAGCCAGGCTGAAAATCCTTTCGAGACGGGAGGGACCTTCTACAATGAGCAGTTCTTC.

J is TRBJ1-1 and V is TRBV28, with D perhaps matching TRBD1 (6 bases). CDR1 is MDHEN, CDR2 SYDVKM, per germline. This CDR3 has 15 residues. V gave up 3 bases and J gave up 3 bases, with 14 bases separating them. The CDR3 region is CASSFKPGADTEAFF. CDR3 nucleotides: TGTGCCAGCAGTTTTAAACCGGGGGCGGACACTGAAGCTTTCTTT.

The rearrangement joins TRBV29-1 to TRBJ2-3; D gene uncertain. V was clipped by 5 bases and J by 2 bases, with 17 bases between them. Per the germline V gene, CDR1 is SQVTM and CDR2 is ANQGSEA. The CDR3 loop spans 15 amino acids. The CDR3 spells CSVPGRWETTDTQYF. Here the CDR3 DNA reads TGCAGCGTTCCGGGTAGGTGGGAAACCACAGATACGCAGTATTTT.

This chain connects TRBV5-6 to TRBJ2-7; D may be TRBD2 (5 bases). The CDR3 covers 15 residues. Per the germline V gene, CDR1 is SGHDT and CDR2 is YYEEEE. The V end was cut by 2 bases, the J end by 0 bases, with 12 bases between. In DNA form, the CDR3 reads TGTGCCAGCAGCTTCGGGGATTCGGTCTCCTACGAGCAGTACTTC. This gives the protein CASSFGDSVSYEQYF.

The chain employs TRBV29-1 and TRBJ1-3, with unresolved D. The CDR3 loop spans 11 amino acids. Germline V gene sequence: CDR1 SQVTM, CDR2 ANQGSEA. The ends were cut back, 4 bases at V and 4 bases at J, with 5 bases in the middle. CDR3 DNA sequence: TGCAGCGTTGCTGCGGGAAACACCATATATTTT. This sequence encodes CSVAAGNTIYF.

V and J are TRBV7-2 and TRBJ1-3; D gene unclear. The germline CDR1 and CDR2 sequences are SGHTA and FQGNSA. The CDR3 extends over 15 amino acids. The V and J ends lost 4 bases and 1 base respectively, with 11 bases between them. The CDR3 protein is CASSSGPGSGNTIYF. DNA of the CDR3: TGTGCCAGCAGCTCCGGGCCTGGATCTGGAAACACCATATATTTT.

The rearrangement links TRBV30 to TRBJ2-2; 8 nucleotides agree with TRBD1. There are 15 residues in the CDR3. Germline CDR1 and CDR2: GTSNPN and SVGIG (reference sequence). The ends lost 5 bases at V and 4 bases at J; junction bases unmatched: 9. The CDR3 reads CAWDRGYGGTGELFF. DNA for the CDR3: TGTGCCTGGGACAGGGGTTATGGCGGCACCGGGGAGCTGTTTTTT.

The J gene is TRBJ2-1, the V gene TRBV9; 7 bases map to TRBD2. Trimming cost V 4 bases and J 5 bases; bases outside gene matches: 12. The CDR3 runs to 16 residues. Per the germline V gene, CDR1 is SGDLS and CDR2 is YYNGEE. The CDR3 DNA is TGTGCCAGCAGCCCCCCCGGCGGGAGACGGAACAATGAGCAGTTCTTC. Protein product: CASSPPGGRRNNEQFF.

The chain employs TRBV2 and TRBJ2-7, with D tentatively TRBD1 or TRBD2 (5 bases each). Trimming removed 8 bases at V and 3 bases at J, with 20 bases between. CDR3 length: 15 residues. Germline loops: CDR1 SNHLY, CDR2 FYNNEI. The CDR3: CASLEAAGPYYEQYF. The CDR3 bases are TGTGCCAGCCTGGAGGCGGCAGGGCCTTACTACGAGCAGTACTTC.

The CDR3 DNA is TGTGCCAGCAGCCCCACGGGGGTGGAAGGCACTGAAGCTTTCTTT. Protein product: CASSPTGVEGTEAFF. V and J are TRBV9 and TRBJ1-1; D is perhaps TRBD1 (5 bases). Trimming stripped 4 bases from V and 4 bases from J, with 17 bases between. The germline gives CDR1 SGDLS, CDR2 YYNGEE. This CDR3 has 15 residues.

This clone was recorded a few times. The gene calls are TRBV29-1 and TRBJ1-1; D is unresolved. V was trimmed by 6 bases and J by 7 bases, leaving 12 bases between them. CDR1 is SQVTM, CDR2 ANQGSEA, per germline. The CDR3 extends over 11 amino acids. This CDR3 is CSVPTRGEAFF. Here the CDR3 DNA reads TGCAGCGTACCGACCCGGGGTGAAGCTTTCTTT.

This chain uses TRBV5-1 with TRBJ1-4; D uncertain. CDR1 and CDR2 from the germline V gene are SGHRS and YFSETQ. CDR3 length: 16 residues. Trimming left V 1 base short and J 8 bases short, with 18 bases between. CDR3 nucleotide sequence: TGCGCCAGCAGCTTGTATGGGCCGCCAGGAGGGGAAAAACTGTTTTTT. Translated, it gives CASSLYGPPGGEKLFF.

V gene TRBV27 combines with J gene TRBJ1-2, with no clear D. The CDR3 is 13 residues long. V was pared by 3 bases and J by 8 bases, with 13 bases between. The V gene's germline CDR1 is MNHEY and CDR2 SMNVEV (reference sequence). The CDR3: CASSFGSRWGYTF. CDR3 coding DNA: TGTGCCAGCAGTTTTGGTTCCCGGTGGGGCTACACCTTC.

This clone appeared once. The rearrangement links TRBV29-1 to TRBJ2-5; the match to TRBD2 covers 11 bases. Germline V gene lookup returns CDR1 SQVTM and CDR2 ANQGSEA. The CDR3 covers 16 residues. V shed 1 base and J 4 bases; nucleotides not matched to a gene: 8. CDR3 in amino acids: CSVEAVAGGLGETQYF. CDR3 coding DNA: TGCAGCGTTGAAGCGGTAGCGGGAGGGTTGGGAGAGACCCAGTACTTC.

This rearrangement joins TRBV7-9 to TRBJ2-1; 13 bases fit TRBD2. This CDR3 is 18 amino acids long. V was pared by 5 bases and J by 5 bases, with 12 bases of the junction left unmatched. Germline CDR1 SEHNR, CDR2 FQNEAQ (reference sequence). The chain's CDR3 is CASSLRLAGGRRNNEQFF. The CDR3 DNA sequence: TGTGCCAGCAGCCTGAGACTAGCGGGAGGTAGGAGGAACAATGAGCAGTTCTTC.

The gene calls are TRBV7-3 and TRBJ2-2; D remains unclear. This CDR3 spans 15 amino acids. CDR1 and CDR2 from the germline V gene are SGHTA and FQGTGA. V lost 4 bases to trimming and J lost 6 bases, with 15 bases between them. In nucleotides, the CDR3 is TGTGCCAGCAGCTCCTTCGACATCGGTTCCGGGGAGCTGTTTTTT. It is translated as CASSSFDIGSGELFF.

This sequence joins TRBV27 and TRBJ1-3; the D gene is possibly TRBD1 (6 bases). In germline, CDR1 is MNHEY, CDR2 SMNVEV (reference sequence). CDR3 length equals 15 residues. V dropped 5 bases and J dropped 4 bases, with 15 bases sitting between them. The CDR3 coding sequence is TGTGCCAGCAGTCAGGGGCATCAGGGAGGAAACACCATATATTTT. Translating gives CASSQGHQGGNTIYF.

The chain employs TRBV30 and TRBJ2-3; D possibly matches TRBD1 or TRBD2 (6 bases each). V lost 0 bases and J lost 9, with 22 bases in between. The CDR3 contains 16 residues. Germline V lookup: CDR1 GTSNPN, CDR2 SVGIG (reference sequence). CDR3 nucleotide sequence: TGTGCCTGGAGTGTTTCCCCCGTCGGGGGCAGTGGGACGCAGTATTTT. Translated, it gives CAWSVSPVGGSGTQYF.

J is TRBJ1-2 and V is TRBV2, with 7 nucleotides matching TRBD1. The CDR3 sequence is 15 residues long. The V gene end was trimmed by 6 bases and the J gene end by 6 bases; junction bases not matched to a gene: 13. Germline V gene lookup returns CDR1 SNHLY and CDR2 FYNNEI. CDR3 sequence reads: CASSHRGLLRDGYTF. Here the CDR3 DNA reads TGTGCCAGCAGCCACAGGGGCCTCCTTCGGGATGGCTACACCTTC.

The chain links TRBV9 to TRBJ1-2; D remains ambiguous. Trimming left V 3 bases short and J 0 bases short, with 9 bases between. Looked up from germline, CDR1 is SGDLS and CDR2 is YYNGEE. The CDR3 spans 14 residues. In DNA form, the CDR3 reads TGTGCCAGCAGCGAAGGCACAACTAACTATGGCTACACCTTC. Amino acids: CASSEGTTNYGYTF.

The chain couples TRBV29-1 to TRBJ1-3; possible D gene TRBD1, 5 bases. Trimming shortened V by 6 bases and J by 2 bases, and 14 bases separated the two germline ends. CDR1 and CDR2 (germline): SQVTM, ANQGSEA. The CDR3 contains 14 residues. DNA for the CDR3: TGCAGCGTAGTTGGGGCCTTCCCTGGAAACACCATATATTTT. This sequence encodes CSVVGAFPGNTIYF.

The chain recombines TRBV5-6 with TRBJ1-3, with D possibly being TRBD1 (5 bases). The V gene lost 0 bases and the J gene lost 1 base, with 14 bases spanning the gap. Germline CDR1 reads SGHDT; CDR2 reads YYEEEE. The CDR3 covers 17 residues. This chain's CDR3 is CASSLDMGRGSGNTIYF. CDR3 DNA: TGTGCCAGCAGCTTGGATATGGGGCGCGGATCTGGAAACACCATATATTTT.

CDR3 region: CASRSRTTYTGELFF. The DNA for the CDR3 is TGTGCCAGCAGGAGTAGGACCACATACACCGGGGAGCTGTTTTTT. The rearrangement uses TRBV11-2 and TRBJ2-2, with D unresolved. Germline V CDR1 and CDR2: SGHAT, FQNNGV. The length of the CDR3 is 15 residues. V lost 6 bases, J lost 3 bases, and 14 bases lay in between.

The chain uses TRBV27 and TRBJ2-1; D is unclear. The germline CDR1 and CDR2 sequences are MNHEY and SMNVEV (reference sequence). The germline V and J ends were trimmed by 3 bases and 5 bases, with 11 bases remaining between them. This CDR3 has 14 residues. CDR3 sequence: CASSFLGRNNEQFF. The DNA for the CDR3 is TGTGCCAGCAGTTTTTTGGGCAGGAACAATGAGCAGTTCTTC.

The rearrangement links TRBV19 to TRBJ2-1, with D tentatively TRBD2 (5 bases). The CDR3 length is 15 residues. Germline CDR1 reads LNHDA; CDR2 reads SQIVND (reference sequence). The V end lost 6 bases, the J end lost 0 bases, and 12 bases lay between the germline ends. The CDR3 is CASRVRENSYNEQFF. CDR3 nucleotides: TGTGCCAGTAGGGTCCGGGAAAACTCCTACAATGAGCAGTTCTTC.

The chain couples TRBV29-1 to TRBJ2-1; D is undetermined. V was cut by 2 bases and J by 4 bases, with 6 bases left in between. Germline assignment: CDR1 SQVTM and CDR2 ANQGSEA. The CDR3 extends over 12 amino acids. This CDR3 is CSVEHLYNEQFF. Written as DNA, the CDR3 is TGCAGCGTTGAACACCTGTACAATGAGCAGTTCTTC.